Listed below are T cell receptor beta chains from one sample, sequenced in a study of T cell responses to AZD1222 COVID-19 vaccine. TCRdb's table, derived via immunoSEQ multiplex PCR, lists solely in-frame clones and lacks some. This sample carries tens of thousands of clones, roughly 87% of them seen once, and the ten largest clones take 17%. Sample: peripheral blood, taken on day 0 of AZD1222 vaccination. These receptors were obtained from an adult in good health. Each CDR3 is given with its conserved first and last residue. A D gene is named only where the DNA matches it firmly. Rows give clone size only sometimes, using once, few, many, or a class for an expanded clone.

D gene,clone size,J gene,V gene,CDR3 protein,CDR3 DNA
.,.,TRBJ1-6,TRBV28,CASRPTQGMQGSPLHF,TGTGCCAGCAGACCAACACAGGGAATGCAAGGGTCACCCCTCCACTTT
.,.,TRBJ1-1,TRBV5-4,CASSLGIYLNEAFF,TGTGCCAGCAGCTTGGGGATTTACTTAAATGAAGCTTTCTTT
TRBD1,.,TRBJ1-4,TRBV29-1,CSVVTGEKLFF,TGCAGCGTGGTGACAGGGGAAAAACTGTTTTTT
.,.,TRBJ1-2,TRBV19,CASTPYSQGYGYTF,TGTGCCAGTACCCCCTACTCTCAGGGATATGGCTACACCTTC
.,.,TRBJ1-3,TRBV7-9,CASSLRTYVGNTIYF,TGTGCCAGCAGCTTACGGACCTACGTCGGAAACACCATATATTTT
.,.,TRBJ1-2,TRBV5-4,CASSLASGGGYGYTF,TGTGCCAGCAGCTTGGCCTCCGGGGGCGGCTATGGCTACACCTTC
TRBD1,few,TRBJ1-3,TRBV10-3,CAISPDREGNTIYF,TGTGCCATCAGTCCAGACAGGGAAGGAAACACCATATATTTT
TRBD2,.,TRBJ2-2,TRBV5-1,CASSPLAGGKAGELFF,TGCGCCAGCAGCCCCCTTGCGGGGGGCAAAGCCGGGGAGCTGTTTTTT
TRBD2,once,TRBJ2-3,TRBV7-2,CASSYRISGVTDTQYF,TGTGCCAGCAGCTACAGAATTAGCGGGGTCACAGATACGCAGTATTTT
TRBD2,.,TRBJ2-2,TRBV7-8,CASSLRLAGLTGELFF,TGTGCCAGCAGCTTAAGACTAGCGGGACTCACCGGGGAGCTGTTTTTT
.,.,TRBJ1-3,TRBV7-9,CASSSRTSPGNTIYF,TGTGCCAGCAGCTCGAGGACATCGCCTGGAAACACCATATATTTT
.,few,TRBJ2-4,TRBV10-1,CASSGDPGGIQYF,TGCGCCAGCAGTGGGGACCCTGGCGGCATTCAGTACTTC
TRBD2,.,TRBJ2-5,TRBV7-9,CASSNYGTSGQETQYF,TGTGCCAGCAGCAATTACGGGACTAGCGGACAAGAGACCCAGTACTTC
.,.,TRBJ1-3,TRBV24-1,CATSGGADSGNTIYF,TGTGCCACCAGTGGGGGAGCCGACTCTGGAAACACCATATATTTT
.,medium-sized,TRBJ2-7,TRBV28,CASSLPERENEQYF,TGTGCCAGCAGTTTACCCGAGAGGGAGAACGAGCAGTACTTC
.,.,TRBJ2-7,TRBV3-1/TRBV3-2,CASSQEAQGSYEQYF,TGTGCCAGCAGCCAAGAGGCGCAGGGCTCCTACGAGCAGTACTTC
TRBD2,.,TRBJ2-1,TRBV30,CAWSAVGGSYNEQFF,TGTGCCTGGAGCGCCGTCGGCGGGAGCTACAATGAGCAGTTCTTC
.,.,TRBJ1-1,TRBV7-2,CASSLVRTEAFF,TGTGCCAGCAGCTTAGTCCGGACTGAAGCTTTCTTT
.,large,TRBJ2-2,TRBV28,CASSRDLGNTGELFF,TGTGCCAGCAGCCGGGACCTAGGGAACACCGGGGAGCTGTTTTTT
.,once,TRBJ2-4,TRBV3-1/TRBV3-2,CASSQVGGRNIQYF,TGTGCCAGCAGCCAAGTCGGGGGCAGGAACATTCAGTACTTC
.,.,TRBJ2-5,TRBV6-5,CASSPREKETQYF,TGTGCCAGCAGTCCCCGGGAGAAAGAGACCCAGTACTTC